Listed below are T cell receptor beta chains from one sample, sequenced in a study of T-cell reconstitution after alpha-beta-depleted transplantation in children. MiXCR, applied by TCRdb to the PCR reads, yields one record per CDR3 protein. In the table there are around 700,000 distinct CDR3 sequences, about 12% of which are singletons. Sequencing was performed on PBMCs, taken before TCRalphabeta/CD19-depleted stem cell transplant. Source of these receptors: a girl aged 2-10 years with congenital amegakaryocytic thrombocytopenia, due to receive a stem cell transplant. CDR3s include the opening cysteine and the closing phenylalanine or tryptophan. D genes are given only for firm matches. Size is stated for part of the rows, as once, few or many counts, or as a class when the clone is expanded.

CDR3 DNA	CDR3 protein	V gene	J gene	clone size	D gene
TGCGCCAGCAGCCAAGTTTTTAGCTGGGGGGCGGAAGCCTACGAGCAGTACTTC	CASSQVFSWGAEAYEQYF	TRBV4-1	TRBJ2-7	-	-
TGTGCCAGCAGTGTCGATTGGGGGCCGGAAGCTTTCTTT	CASSVDWGPEAFF	TRBV2	TRBJ1-1	-	-
TGTGCCAGCAGCCAGATTTTTTTCGGGACAGAGCAAGAGACCCAGTACTTC	CASSQIFFGTEQETQYF	TRBV6-1	TRBJ2-5	-	TRBD1
TGTGCCATCAGGGGTGAGGCAACTAATGAAAAACTGTTTTTT	CAIRGEATNEKLFF	TRBV10-3	TRBJ1-4	-	-
TGTGCCAGCAGGGAGAAGCCTTGGACAGGGGACACTGAAGCTTTCTTT	CASREKPWTGDTEAFF	TRBV12-3/TRBV12-4	TRBJ1-1	many	TRBD1
TGTGCCATCAGTGACCTGTCGGCTAGCGGGAGGCCTAGGTACGAGCAGTACTTC	CAISDLSASGRPRYEQYF	TRBV10-3	TRBJ2-7	-	TRBD2
TGTGCCAGCAGTCCAACGACTAGCGGGAGGGGCCCCTACAATGAGCAGTTCTTC	CASSPTTSGRGPYNEQFF	TRBV12-3/TRBV12-4	TRBJ2-1	few	TRBD2
TGTGCCAGCACCAAGACAGCTGACACCGGGGAGCTGTTTTTT	CASTKTADTGELFF	TRBV7-9	TRBJ2-2	many	-
TGTGCCAGCAGCCCCCTTGGGGGTCAGCCCCAGCATTTT	CASSPLGGQPQHF	TRBV4-2	TRBJ1-5	few	-
TGTGCCAGCAGTTTAGGTACGCGGGAGGACAATGAGCAGTTCTTC	CASSLGTREDNEQFF	TRBV12-3/TRBV12-4	TRBJ2-1	-	TRBD2
TGTGCCAGCAGCCGCAGGGGGGTTGGAGCCGGGGAGCTGTTTTTT	CASSRRGVGAGELFF	TRBV5-6	TRBJ2-2	many	-
TGCGCCAGCAGCCCTCTTGGGGACTCCCGCTACGAGCAGTACTTC	CASSPLGDSRYEQYF	TRBV5-1	TRBJ2-7	-	-
TGTGCCAGCAGCTTTGAGGCGCGGGGGATATACGAGCAGTACTTC	CASSFEARGIYEQYF	TRBV7-9	TRBJ2-7	few	TRBD2
TGTGCCAGCACCCCGCCGGGACATCGCGCAGGGGAGCTGTTTTTT	CASTPPGHRAGELFF	TRBV5-5	TRBJ2-2	few	-
TGTGCCACCAACCGGGACAGGGGCACCGGGGAGCTGTTTTTT	CATNRDRGTGELFF	TRBV15	TRBJ2-2	-	TRBD1
TGCGCCAGCAGCGTTAAATGGAACACCGGGGAGCTGTTTTTT	CASSVKWNTGELFF	TRBV4-1	TRBJ2-2	few	-
TGTGCCAGCGGCAGGGCCTATGGCTACACCTTC	CASGRAYGYTF	TRBV12-3/TRBV12-4	TRBJ1-2	-	-
TGTGCCAGCAGTTTGGTAGGGCAGAACACCGGGGAGCTGTTTTTT	CASSLVGQNTGELFF	TRBV27	TRBJ2-2	few	-
TGTGCCACCCATATAGGAGCCCGTGCGCAGTATTTT	CATHIGARAQYF	TRBV10-3	TRBJ2-3	many	-
TGCGCCAGCAGCTTGGGGGCTCGGGCCTATACGACGTCGGATGAGCAGTTCTTC	CASSLGARAYTTSDEQFF	TRBV5-1	TRBJ2-1	many	-
TGCGCCAGCAGCTTGGCCCCCTGGGAAAGTGGGGCTCAGCCCCAGCATTTT	CASSLAPWESGAQPQHF	TRBV5-1	TRBJ1-5	many	-
TGCGCCAGCAGCAAGCTAGCGGGACTAAACACCGGGGAGCTGTTTTTT	CASSKLAGLNTGELFF	TRBV10-1	TRBJ2-2	once	TRBD2
TGTGCCAGCAGCCTTAAATTAGCGGGAGAGGATGAGCAGTTCTTC	CASSLKLAGEDEQFF	TRBV7-6	TRBJ2-1	-	TRBD2
TGTGCCAGCACCGACCGACTAGCGGGAGTGGCAGATACGCAGTATTTT	CASTDRLAGVADTQYF	TRBV12-3/TRBV12-4	TRBJ2-3	many	TRBD2
TGTGCCAGCAGACTCCTCCCTGACCTGCCGGACTACACCTTC	CASRLLPDLPDYTF	TRBV5-5	TRBJ1-2	few	-
TGCGCCAGCAGCTTCACCCCCATAACGATTGACGGAGACTCTGGAAACACCATATATTTT	CASSFTPITIDGDSGNTIYF	TRBV5-1	TRBJ1-3	-	-
TGCAGCGTTGGGGGCCAAACCGGGGAGCTGTTTTTT	CSVGGQTGELFF	TRBV29-1	TRBJ2-2	many	-
TGCGCCAGCAGTGAGGCAATAGCGGGAGGTCCCTTGAACACCGGGGAGCTGTTTTTT	CASSEAIAGGPLNTGELFF	TRBV10-1	TRBJ2-2	many	TRBD2
TGTGCCATCAGTGAGTCGGTTAGCGGGTCCTACAATGAGCAGTTCTTC	CAISESVSGSYNEQFF	TRBV10-3	TRBJ2-1	many	TRBD2
TGCAGCGAACAAGAGGCCTTCAATGAGCAGTTCTTC	CSEQEAFNEQFF	TRBV29-1	TRBJ2-1	few	-
TGTGCTAGTGGTCTTAGACAGTCAGATACGCAGTATTTT	CASGLRQSDTQYF	TRBV12-5	TRBJ2-3	many	-
TGTGCCAGCAGCGGCAGGGTAGACCCTGAAGCTTTCTTT	CASSGRVDPEAFF	TRBV7-9	TRBJ1-1	many	-
TGTGCCAGCAGCCCACCGGGATACTACGAGCAGTACTTC	CASSPPGYYEQYF	TRBV7-9	TRBJ2-7	few	-
TGTGCCAGCAGTTTTGAGCCCGGGGAGCTGTTTTTT	CASSFEPGELFF	TRBV12-3/TRBV12-4	TRBJ2-2	many	-
TGTGCCACCAGCAGACAGGGGAGGACTGAAGCTTTCTTT	CATSRQGRTEAFF	TRBV15	TRBJ1-1	few	-
TGTGCCAGCGCTAGCCCGGGTGAGCAGTTCTTC	CASASPGEQFF	TRBV27	TRBJ2-1	few	-
TGTGCCAGCAGTTTGCGCTGGGGGGCGGACTACGAGCAGTACTTC	CASSLRWGADYEQYF	TRBV12-3/TRBV12-4	TRBJ2-7	few	-
TGTGCCAGCAGTTCCAGTGCAACTAATGAAAAACTGTTTTTT	CASSSSATNEKLFF	TRBV28	TRBJ1-4	many	-
TGCATTGCCGGAGGGCCCGGAGATACGCAGTATTTT	CIAGGPGDTQYF	TRBV20-1	TRBJ2-3	few	-
TGTGCCAGCAGTTTATCGTGGGGCTATGGCTACACCTTC	CASSLSWGYGYTF	TRBV27	TRBJ1-2	many	-
TGTGCCAGCAGCTTAGCTCTGGACAGGGAAGCTTTCTTT	CASSLALDREAFF	TRBV7-6	TRBJ1-1	-	TRBD1
TGTGCCAGAAAGGGGAGAGAGGAAACTGAAGCTTTCTTT	CARKGREETEAFF	TRBV27	TRBJ1-1	-	-